The subject of this entry is one TCR beta chain. Its antigen is currently unknown. Negative isolation was used for CD8+ and CD4+ T cells, and FACS enrichment was applied to TEMRA cells. Random hexamers were used to reverse transcribe the RNA input (0.5 to 1 ug). TCRdb processed the immunoSEQ multiplex PCR reads anew with MiXCR; each CDR3 protein has one entry. The sample lists about 280,000 distinct CDR3 sequences; 85% were seen once. This sample is part of a study of CD8 T cells in Susac syndrome. Germline loops: CDR1 SGHNT, CDR2 YYREEE (reference sequence). The CDR3 is made up of 14 amino acids. Trimming took off 2 bases at V and 0 bases at J, with 9 bases between the two ends. Notes on the study in general: It was acknowledged in the study that its TCR sequencing and HLA analysis involved a relatively small number of individuals.

The sequenced sample was CD8+ T cells from PBMCs. This chain uses TRBV5-4 with TRBJ2-7; the D gene is possibly TRBD2 (5 bases). This receptor was obtained from a human donor with multiple sclerosis. As DNA, the CDR3 is TGTGCCAGCAGCTTAGCGGAGAGCTCCTACGAGCAGTACTTC. This codes for CASSLAESSYEQYF. Combining the CDR3 with reference TRBV5-4 and TRBJ2-7 gives the whole variable domain ETGVTQSPTHLIKTRGQQVTLRCSSQSGHNTVSWYQQALGQGPQFIFQYYREEENGRGNFPPRFSGLQFPNYSSELNVNALELDDSALYLCASSLAESSYEQYFGPGTRLTVT.